The rows below give T cell receptor beta chains drawn from one sample of a study of T-cell reconstitution after alpha-beta-depleted transplantation in children. TCRdb ran MiXCR on the PCR reads and lists one entry per CDR3 protein. The repertoire holds about 540,000 distinct CDR3 sequences, with 18% as singletons. This specimen consisted of PBMCs from the stem cell graft donor, obtained from the stem cell graft. Every receptor here comes from a human donor who donated a stem cell graft to a child with acute lymphoblastic leukemia. CDR3s include the opening cysteine and the closing phenylalanine or tryptophan. Each record gives: D gene, J gene, V gene, clone size, CDR3 DNA, CDR3 protein. A D gene is named only where the DNA matches it firmly. Some rows have no size entry. The others give once, few or many, or a class for an expanded clone.

d_gene: NA
j_gene: TRBJ1-5
v_gene: TRBV20-1
abundance: NA
CDR3nt: TGCAGTGCAATCGGACAGAACAATGAGCCCCAGCATTTT
CDR3aa: CSAIGQNNEPQHF

d_gene: NA
j_gene: TRBJ2-5
v_gene: TRBV20-1
abundance: few
CDR3nt: TGCAGTGCCAGGGATTCACAAGAGACCCAGTACTTC
CDR3aa: CSARDSQETQYF

d_gene: NA
j_gene: TRBJ2-1
v_gene: TRBV20-1
abundance: many
CDR3nt: TGCAGTGCTGACAGAGACAATGAGCAGTTCTTC
CDR3aa: CSADRDNEQFF

d_gene: NA
j_gene: TRBJ2-7
v_gene: TRBV7-9
abundance: few
CDR3nt: TGTGCCAGCAGCTTTCAGGGGTCTGTGGGCGAGCAGTACTTC
CDR3aa: CASSFQGSVGEQYF

d_gene: NA
j_gene: TRBJ2-3
v_gene: TRBV29-1
abundance: few
CDR3nt: TGCAGCGTTGGGCCCAGGTCCTTT
CDR3aa: CSVGPRSF

d_gene: NA
j_gene: TRBJ2-2
v_gene: TRBV29-1
abundance: few
CDR3nt: TGCAGCGTTGACCCGTCCACCGGGGAGCTGTTTTTT
CDR3aa: CSVDPSTGELFF

d_gene: TRBD2
j_gene: TRBJ2-3
v_gene: TRBV3-1
abundance: NA
CDR3nt: TGTGCCAGCAGGGGACTAGATCGTACGCAGTATTTT
CDR3aa: CASRGLDRTQYF

d_gene: NA
j_gene: TRBJ1-4
v_gene: TRBV5-1
abundance: NA
CDR3nt: TGCGCCAGCAGCTTGAGGCGGCGCGGGGGAGATAATGAAAAACTGTTTTTT
CDR3aa: CASSLRRRGGDNEKLFF

d_gene: NA
j_gene: TRBJ2-2
v_gene: TRBV13
abundance: few
CDR3nt: TGTGCCAGCAGCCATCTAACCGGGGAGCTGTTTTTT
CDR3aa: CASSHLTGELFF

d_gene: TRBD1
j_gene: TRBJ1-4
v_gene: TRBV5-1
abundance: many
CDR3nt: TGCGCCAGCAGCCCTGGGACAGGAGGTCGTGAAAAACTGTTTTTT
CDR3aa: CASSPGTGGREKLFF

d_gene: NA
j_gene: TRBJ2-5
v_gene: TRBV29-1
abundance: few
CDR3nt: TGCAGCGTTCTCCCGACGGGGCAGCTACGAGAGACCCAGTACTTC
CDR3aa: CSVLPTGQLRETQYF

d_gene: NA
j_gene: TRBJ2-1
v_gene: TRBV5-1
abundance: NA
CDR3nt: TGCGCCAGCAGCTTGGTGGGCGAGGGGTCTAATGAGCAGTTCTTC
CDR3aa: CASSLVGEGSNEQFF

d_gene: TRBD1
j_gene: TRBJ1-1
v_gene: TRBV6-1
abundance: NA
CDR3nt: TGTGCCAGCGAGAGACAGGGATCGATGAACACTGAAGCTTTCTTT
CDR3aa: CASERQGSMNTEAFF

d_gene: NA
j_gene: TRBJ2-2
v_gene: TRBV5-1
abundance: NA
CDR3nt: TGCGCCAGCAGCTTGCTTTCTAGCGCGAACACCGGGGAGCTGTTTTTT
CDR3aa: CASSLLSSANTGELFF

d_gene: NA
j_gene: TRBJ2-5
v_gene: TRBV20-1
abundance: few
CDR3nt: TGCAGTGCCCTGAGAAGTCGGGGAGAGAGGCAGACCCAGTACTTC
CDR3aa: CSALRSRGERQTQYF

d_gene: TRBD2
j_gene: TRBJ2-1
v_gene: TRBV20-1
abundance: NA
CDR3nt: TGCAGTGCTAGAGTAGGGACTAGCGGCAATGAGCAGTTCTTC
CDR3aa: CSARVGTSGNEQFF

d_gene: TRBD1
j_gene: TRBJ2-3
v_gene: TRBV27
abundance: few
CDR3nt: TGTGCCAGCAGACCCGGACAGGGGAGGGCAGATACGCAGTATTTT
CDR3aa: CASRPGQGRADTQYF

d_gene: NA
j_gene: TRBJ2-1
v_gene: TRBV14
abundance: NA
CDR3nt: TGTGCCAGCAGCCAGGCGGACGGGACCCAACTCTTC
CDR3aa: CASSQADGTQLF

d_gene: TRBD2
j_gene: TRBJ2-1
v_gene: TRBV12-3/TRBV12-4
abundance: few
CDR3nt: TGTGCCAGCAGTGACCTAGCGGTATACAATGAGCAGTTCTTC
CDR3aa: CASSDLAVYNEQFF

d_gene: TRBD2
j_gene: TRBJ2-7
v_gene: TRBV27
abundance: NA
CDR3nt: TGTGCCAGCATAAGCGGGAGCAGTAGCAACGAGCAGTACTTC
CDR3aa: CASISGSSSNEQYF

d_gene: TRBD2
j_gene: TRBJ2-7
v_gene: TRBV4-1
abundance: few
CDR3nt: TGCGCCAGCAGCCAAACTAGCGGGACGGGCGAGCAGTACTTC
CDR3aa: CASSQTSGTGEQYF

d_gene: TRBD1
j_gene: TRBJ1-2
v_gene: TRBV7-9
abundance: NA
CDR3nt: TGTGCCAGCAGCTTAGGGGACAGCGCAGTTAACTATGGCTACACCTTC
CDR3aa: CASSLGDSAVNYGYTF

d_gene: TRBD2
j_gene: TRBJ2-1
v_gene: TRBV29-1
abundance: few
CDR3nt: TGCAGCGTTGAAGACCAAGCGGGAGTTGGGGTTAGAGAGCAGTTCTTC
CDR3aa: CSVEDQAGVGVREQFF

d_gene: NA
j_gene: TRBJ2-3
v_gene: TRBV6-6
abundance: few
CDR3nt: TGTGCCAGCAGTTACAGGACCACTACGCAGTATTTT
CDR3aa: CASSYRTTTQYF

d_gene: NA
j_gene: TRBJ2-7
v_gene: TRBV7-2
abundance: NA
CDR3nt: TGTGCCAGCAAGACCTACTACGAGCAGTACTTC
CDR3aa: CASKTYYEQYF

d_gene: NA
j_gene: TRBJ2-1
v_gene: TRBV27
abundance: NA
CDR3nt: TGTGCCAGCTCATCCTTAGACGGTGCCAATGAGCAGTTCTTC
CDR3aa: CASSSLDGANEQFF

d_gene: NA
j_gene: TRBJ1-5
v_gene: TRBV5-1
abundance: few
CDR3nt: TGCGCCAGCAGCGTTTCAGGGGATTCGAATCAGCCCCAGCATTTT
CDR3aa: CASSVSGDSNQPQHF

d_gene: NA
j_gene: TRBJ2-2
v_gene: TRBV29-1
abundance: NA
CDR3nt: TGCAGCGTATCCCCACCCAAGGCCGCCGGGGAGCTGTTTTTT
CDR3aa: CSVSPPKAAGELFF

d_gene: TRBD2
j_gene: TRBJ2-1
v_gene: TRBV7-3
abundance: once
CDR3nt: TGTGCCAGCAGCTTTATGGGCCCCGGGACTAGCGGGATAAATGAGCAGTTCTTC
CDR3aa: CASSFMGPGTSGINEQFF

d_gene: NA
j_gene: TRBJ2-4
v_gene: TRBV20-1
abundance: NA
CDR3nt: TGCAGTGCTCCCGAACAGGGAGGGGTAACCAAAAACATTCAGTACTTC
CDR3aa: CSAPEQGGVTKNIQYF

d_gene: NA
j_gene: TRBJ2-7
v_gene: TRBV6-1
abundance: few
CDR3nt: TGTGCCAGCAGTCCCCTGAGGGGAAGCTACGAGCAGTACTTC
CDR3aa: CASSPLRGSYEQYF

d_gene: NA
j_gene: TRBJ1-2
v_gene: TRBV3-1
abundance: NA
CDR3nt: TGTGCCAGCAGCCCTACTCCTCAGGGTTCTGGCGGCTACACCTTC
CDR3aa: CASSPTPQGSGGYTF

d_gene: NA
j_gene: TRBJ1-5
v_gene: TRBV19
abundance: NA
CDR3nt: TGTGCCAGTAGTTCTGGACGGGGCAAGGCCGGCCAGCCCCAGCATTTT
CDR3aa: CASSSGRGKAGQPQHF

d_gene: NA
j_gene: TRBJ1-5
v_gene: TRBV20-1
abundance: few
CDR3nt: TGCAGTGCTAGAGGAGGGGGGCTTCAGCCCCAGCATTTT
CDR3aa: CSARGGGLQPQHF

d_gene: NA
j_gene: TRBJ2-7
v_gene: TRBV5-1
abundance: few
CDR3nt: TGCGCCAGCAGCCCGGACGGGTGGGGCGAGCAGTACTTC
CDR3aa: CASSPDGWGEQYF

d_gene: TRBD2
j_gene: TRBJ2-6
v_gene: TRBV18
abundance: few
CDR3nt: TGTGCCAGCTCACCTACGACTAGCGGGAGGTCTGGGGCCAACGTCCTGACTTTC
CDR3aa: CASSPTTSGRSGANVLTF

d_gene: TRBD2
j_gene: TRBJ2-1
v_gene: TRBV5-1
abundance: NA
CDR3nt: TGCGCCAGCGCAATAGCGGGCTACAATGAGCAGTTCTTC
CDR3aa: CASAIAGYNEQFF

d_gene: NA
j_gene: TRBJ2-1
v_gene: TRBV6-2/TRBV6-3
abundance: NA
CDR3nt: TGTGCCAGCAAGGGGCGGCGGGACTCCTACAATGAGCAGTTCTTC
CDR3aa: CASKGRRDSYNEQFF

d_gene: NA
j_gene: TRBJ2-3
v_gene: TRBV10-3
abundance: few
CDR3nt: TGTGCCACCGGAAGGCGGGATGAGAGCACAGATACGCAGTATTTT
CDR3aa: CATGRRDESTDTQYF

d_gene: NA
j_gene: TRBJ1-3
v_gene: TRBV4-1
abundance: many
CDR3nt: TGCGCCAGCAGCCAAACGGGATTCGCTGGAAACACCATATATTTT
CDR3aa: CASSQTGFAGNTIYF

d_gene: TRBD1
j_gene: TRBJ2-3
v_gene: TRBV5-1
abundance: few
CDR3nt: TGCGCCAGCAGCTTGGCTCCGGGACAGGGGACCACAGATACGCAGTATTTT
CDR3aa: CASSLAPGQGTTDTQYF

d_gene: NA
j_gene: TRBJ1-2
v_gene: TRBV7-9
abundance: few
CDR3nt: TGTGCCAGCAGCTTTTACAACAACTATGGCTACACCTTC
CDR3aa: CASSFYNNYGYTF

d_gene: NA
j_gene: TRBJ2-7
v_gene: TRBV2
abundance: NA
CDR3nt: TGTGCCAGCAGTGAAGCCTGGGACCGGGTTTGGGAGCAGTACTTC
CDR3aa: CASSEAWDRVWEQYF

d_gene: TRBD1
j_gene: TRBJ2-1
v_gene: TRBV7-8
abundance: NA
CDR3nt: TGTGCCAGCAGCCAAAGGCCCCGGACAGGCACCTACAATGAGCAGTTCTTC
CDR3aa: CASSQRPRTGTYNEQFF

d_gene: NA
j_gene: TRBJ2-1
v_gene: TRBV11-2
abundance: NA
CDR3nt: TGTGCCAGCAGCGAAACTTGGCCTTCCTACAATGAGCAGTTCTTC
CDR3aa: CASSETWPSYNEQFF

d_gene: NA
j_gene: TRBJ2-7
v_gene: TRBV29-1
abundance: NA
CDR3nt: TGCAGCGTTGTTAAACGGGACTCCGCTACCTCCTACGAGCAGTACTTC
CDR3aa: CSVVKRDSATSYEQYF

d_gene: NA
j_gene: TRBJ1-1
v_gene: TRBV5-1
abundance: NA
CDR3nt: TGCGCCAGCAGCCCATGGACAACTAACACTGAAGCTTTCTTT
CDR3aa: CASSPWTTNTEAFF

d_gene: NA
j_gene: TRBJ1-2
v_gene: TRBV19
abundance: NA
CDR3nt: TGTGCCAGTAGTATAGGGGCGTTTGGAGGCTACACCTTC
CDR3aa: CASSIGAFGGYTF

d_gene: NA
j_gene: TRBJ1-5
v_gene: TRBV6-1
abundance: few
CDR3nt: TGTGCCAGCTGGGGGGGGGTAAGCAATCAGCCCCAGCATTTT
CDR3aa: CASWGGVSNQPQHF

d_gene: TRBD1
j_gene: TRBJ2-5
v_gene: TRBV10-3
abundance: NA
CDR3nt: TGTGCCATCAGTGAACCTGGGACAGGGGGACCGGAGACCCAGTACTTC
CDR3aa: CAISEPGTGGPETQYF

d_gene: TRBD1
j_gene: TRBJ2-5
v_gene: TRBV4-1
abundance: NA
CDR3nt: TGCGCCAGCAGCCAAGATATGGGACAGCAAGAGACCCAGTACTTC
CDR3aa: CASSQDMGQQETQYF

d_gene: NA
j_gene: TRBJ1-4
v_gene: TRBV25-1
abundance: NA
CDR3nt: TGTGCCAGCAGTGAATGGGAGGCGGAGACTAATGAAAAACTGTTTTTT
CDR3aa: CASSEWEAETNEKLFF

d_gene: TRBD2
j_gene: TRBJ2-1
v_gene: TRBV11-1
abundance: few
CDR3nt: TGTGCCAGCAGCGCCTATAAGTATACCGGGACTAGCAACAATGAGCAGTTCTTC
CDR3aa: CASSAYKYTGTSNNEQFF

d_gene: NA
j_gene: TRBJ2-7
v_gene: TRBV20-1
abundance: NA
CDR3nt: TGCAGTGCTAGACCGTACGGGACTTTATACGAGCAGTACTTC
CDR3aa: CSARPYGTLYEQYF

d_gene: TRBD1
j_gene: TRBJ2-7
v_gene: TRBV27
abundance: few
CDR3nt: TGTGCCAGCAGTTCGAGACCCCGCCGGACAGGGGGCTTGCACGAGCAGTACTTC
CDR3aa: CASSSRPRRTGGLHEQYF